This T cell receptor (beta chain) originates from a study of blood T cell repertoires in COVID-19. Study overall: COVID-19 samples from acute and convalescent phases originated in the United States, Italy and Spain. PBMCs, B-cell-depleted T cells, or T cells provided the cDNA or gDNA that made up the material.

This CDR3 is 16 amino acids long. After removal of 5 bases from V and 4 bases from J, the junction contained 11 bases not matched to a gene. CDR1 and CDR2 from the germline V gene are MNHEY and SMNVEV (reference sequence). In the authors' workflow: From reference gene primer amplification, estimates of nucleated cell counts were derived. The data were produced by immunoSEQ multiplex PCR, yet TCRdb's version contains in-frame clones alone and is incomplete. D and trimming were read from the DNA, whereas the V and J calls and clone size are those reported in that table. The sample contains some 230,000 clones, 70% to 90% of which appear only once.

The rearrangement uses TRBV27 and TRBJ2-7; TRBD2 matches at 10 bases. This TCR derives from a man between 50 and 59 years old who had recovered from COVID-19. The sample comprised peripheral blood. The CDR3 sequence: CASSPLAGVSPYEQYF. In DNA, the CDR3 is TGTGCCAGCAGTCCGCTAGCGGGAGTAAGTCCGTACGAGCAGTACTTC.